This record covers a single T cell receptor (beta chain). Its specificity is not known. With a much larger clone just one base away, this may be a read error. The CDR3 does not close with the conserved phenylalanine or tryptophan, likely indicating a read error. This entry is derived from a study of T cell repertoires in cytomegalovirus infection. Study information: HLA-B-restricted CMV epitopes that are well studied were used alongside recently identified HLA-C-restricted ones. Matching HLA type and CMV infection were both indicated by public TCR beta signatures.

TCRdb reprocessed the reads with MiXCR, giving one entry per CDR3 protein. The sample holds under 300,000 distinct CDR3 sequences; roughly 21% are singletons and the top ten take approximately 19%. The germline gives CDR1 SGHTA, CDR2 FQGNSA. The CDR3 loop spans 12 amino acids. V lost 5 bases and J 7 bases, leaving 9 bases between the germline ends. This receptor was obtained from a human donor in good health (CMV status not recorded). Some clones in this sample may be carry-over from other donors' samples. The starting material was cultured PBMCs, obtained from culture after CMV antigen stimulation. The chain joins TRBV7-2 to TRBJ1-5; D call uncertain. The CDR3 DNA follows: TGTGCCAGCAGCGGAGGCTTCCAGCCCCAGCATTCT. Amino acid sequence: CASSGGFQPQHS.